A selection of T cell receptor beta chains follows, all from one sample in a study of PD-L1 blockade in urothelial cancer. Some clones are missing from TCRdb's copy, which holds only in-frame ones; the method was immunoSEQ multiplex PCR. The data hold 70,000 to 95,000 clones, with roughly 84% observed a single time. The specimen was PBMCs, collected around atezolizumab (anti-PD-L1) treatment. The source is a man aged 55 to 70 with urothelial cancer. CDR3s include the opening cysteine and the closing phenylalanine or tryptophan. D genes are given only for firm matches. Where a row states a size, it is once, few, many or the class of an expanded clone; other rows omit it.

CDR3 length	clone size	V gene	J gene	D gene	CDR3 protein	CDR3 DNA
14	.	TRBV7-9	TRBJ1-1	TRBD1	CASSLVPGGTEAFF	TGTGCCAGCAGCTTAGTTCCAGGGGGGACTGAAGCTTTCTTT
18	.	TRBV7-9	TRBJ2-7	TRBD1	CASSLRVEVGDRDYEQYF	TGTGCCAGCAGCCTTAGAGTTGAAGTGGGGGACAGGGACTACGAGCAGTACTTC
12	.	TRBV5-4	TRBJ2-1	.	CASTLEGDEQFF	TGTGCCAGCACCTTGGAGGGGGATGAGCAGTTCTTC
15	.	TRBV18	TRBJ1-3	.	CASSPAQASGNTIYF	TGTGCCAGCTCACCAGCCCAAGCCTCTGGAAACACCATATATTTT
12	.	TRBV29-1	TRBJ2-7	TRBD1	CSVRQGPYEQYF	TGCAGCGTACGACAGGGACCCTACGAGCAGTACTTC
15	.	TRBV28	TRBJ2-5	TRBD1	CASSSPGQGSETQYF	TGTGCCAGCAGCTCTCCGGGACAGGGGTCGGAGACCCAGTACTTC
13	few	TRBV29-1	TRBJ2-5	TRBD1	CSVTGRGQETQYF	TGCAGCGTGACCGGCAGGGGGCAAGAGACCCAGTACTTC
16	.	TRBV9	TRBJ2-3	TRBD1	CASSPTGGMSSDTQYF	TGTGCCAGCAGCCCGACAGGGGGTATGAGTTCAGATACGCAGTATTTT
14	.	TRBV6-5	TRBJ1-6	TRBD1	CASKIRDRLSPLHF	TGTGCCAGCAAAATCCGGGACAGACTTTCACCCCTCCACTTT
15	.	TRBV5-4	TRBJ2-7	.	CASSPEGDYMYEQYF	TGTGCCAGCAGCCCCGAGGGGGACTATATGTACGAGCAGTACTTC
14	.	TRBV7-2	TRBJ2-1	.	CASSPPPGNNEQFF	TGTGCCAGCAGCCCACCCCCAGGGAACAATGAGCAGTTCTTC
13	.	TRBV6-5	TRBJ2-7	TRBD1	CASSYRGQSEQYF	TGTGCCAGCAGTTACAGGGGGCAAAGCGAGCAGTACTTC
12	.	TRBV5-1	TRBJ2-7	.	CASRTDTYEQYF	TGCGCCAGCCGGACGGACACCTACGAGCAGTACTTC
14	.	TRBV7-2	TRBJ1-1	.	CASSLFRGDTEAFF	TGTGCCAGCAGCTTATTCCGGGGTGACACTGAAGCTTTCTTT
14	.	TRBV5-4	TRBJ2-7	.	CASSLGGRSYEQYF	TGTGCCAGCAGCTTGGGGGGGCGGTCCTACGAGCAGTACTTC
15	.	TRBV28	TRBJ1-2	TRBD1	CASSPYRGVNYGYTF	TGTGCCAGCAGCCCATACAGGGGAGTTAACTATGGCTACACCTTC
15	.	TRBV19	TRBJ2-7	.	CASSIRTGDRGEQYF	TGTGCCAGTAGTATACGAACAGGGGACCGGGGGGAGCAGTACTTC